The T cell receptor (beta chain) described here comes from a study of Tregs in tolerant kidney transplant recipients (dated by TCRdb to the late 2010s). Broadly, across the study: Transplants used related donors with nonmyeloablative bone marrow transplantation; mixed chimerism was transient in the human trials. TCRbeta sequencing was used in the study to identify donor-specific regulatory T cells before combined kidney and bone marrow transplantation, and the identified cells were then tracked after transplant. Paper-wide results and their limitations: Biological reproducibility was not directly addressed, though technical replication error appeared minimal. Donor-specific Treg expansion exceeded global Treg expansion in tolerant patients, suggesting antigen-driven rather than nonspecific expansion. Because only a small number of patients were included, the study had limitations, and the results will need to be validated in larger populations as well as under other immunosuppression protocols. For some patients the PCR primers changed over time, which made it impossible to compare the samples from those patients at the nucleotide level. Expanding Tregs with activated donor B cells appeared to identify the most biologically relevant and donor-specific TCRbeta repertoire.

A note on this clone: Its antigen has not been determined. No per-base quality is available; no much larger clone lies one base away.

What this sample's time point label stands for: blood sample drawn before combined kidney and bone marrow transplant. Unstimulated Tregs (CD4+CD25+CD127-), CD4+ non-Tregs (CD4+CD25-), CD4 and CD8 cells were FACS-sorted from thawed PBMCs. Before Treg sorting, thawed PBMCs were rested overnight at 37°C with roughly 180 IU/ml IL-2. The patients were a few recipients of combined kidney and bone marrow transplants from the ITN036ST trial, and samples were available only from these trial subjects. Healthy control blood was processed to PBMCs with a Ficoll density gradient and then cryopreserved, whereas patient PBMCs were collected both before and after transplant. Genomic DNA was extracted from sorted cells with the QIAGEN DNeasy Blood and Tissue Kit for TCRbeta CDR3 sequencing. High-throughput TCRbeta CDR3 sequencing was carried out commercially through immunoSEQ, with PCR amplification with bias correction and internal controls included. Per the authors' processing: Unique productive TCRbeta sequences were defined by CDR3 nucleotide sequence where primers matched, otherwise by CDR3 amino acid sequence with Vbeta and Jbeta genes. Sorting error was corrected by removing sequences shared between sorted populations at a frequency ratio of 2:1 or less, and the remaining shared sequences were assigned to the higher population. A sequence counted as donor-reactive if, in CFSE-low cells, the sequence had a frequency of at least 0.01% and was expanded at least 5-fold compared with unstimulated cells. Jensen-Shannon divergence, calculated on the top 100 TCRbeta sequences ranked by frequency, was used to quantify repertoire divergence. For samples with multiple sequencing runs, sorting error was corrected separately for each run before the runs were pooled. This immuneACCESS table, as held by TCRdb, lists in-frame sequences with V and J called but not all clones. Of the missing ones, under half trace to an unresolved V gene in checked studies; the others have no known cause. Clone size and the V and J calls come from that table; the DNA yielded D and trimming. The sample has just under 65,000 clones on record, 95% to 98% of them singletons. The ten biggest clones cover around 0.34% of the sample.

CDR1 and CDR2, per the germline V gene, are ENHRY and SYGVKD. Unmatched junction bases come to 4, with V trimmed by 5 bases and J by 3 bases. The CDR3 covers 13 residues, taking in both the cysteine and the phenylalanine. Only the CDR3 region is kept as DNA, spanning 39 bases read in frame from base 1. Material: Tregs from blood, obtained before the transplant. The chain employs TRBV10-3 and TRBJ2-7; TRBD1 lines up with 7 middle nucleotides. The sequence was obtained from a human donor who received a combined kidney and bone marrow transplant. The encoded CDR3 is CAISLTGDYEQYF. The nucleotides read TGTGCCATCAGTTTAACAGGGGACTACGAGCAGTACTTC.